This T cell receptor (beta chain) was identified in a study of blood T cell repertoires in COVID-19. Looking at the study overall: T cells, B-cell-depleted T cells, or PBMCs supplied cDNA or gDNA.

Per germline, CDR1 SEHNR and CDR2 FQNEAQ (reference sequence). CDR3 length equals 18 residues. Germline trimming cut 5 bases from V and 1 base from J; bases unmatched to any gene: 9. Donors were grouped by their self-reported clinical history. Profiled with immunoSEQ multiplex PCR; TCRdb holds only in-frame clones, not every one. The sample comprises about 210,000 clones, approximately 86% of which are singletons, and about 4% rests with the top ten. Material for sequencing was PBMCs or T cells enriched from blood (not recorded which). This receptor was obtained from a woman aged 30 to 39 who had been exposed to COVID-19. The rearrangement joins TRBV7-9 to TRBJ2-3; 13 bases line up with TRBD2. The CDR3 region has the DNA TGTGCCAGCAGCCCCGGGACTAGCGGGGACTCGCGCACAGATACGCAGTATTTT. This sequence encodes CASSPGTSGDSRTDTQYF.